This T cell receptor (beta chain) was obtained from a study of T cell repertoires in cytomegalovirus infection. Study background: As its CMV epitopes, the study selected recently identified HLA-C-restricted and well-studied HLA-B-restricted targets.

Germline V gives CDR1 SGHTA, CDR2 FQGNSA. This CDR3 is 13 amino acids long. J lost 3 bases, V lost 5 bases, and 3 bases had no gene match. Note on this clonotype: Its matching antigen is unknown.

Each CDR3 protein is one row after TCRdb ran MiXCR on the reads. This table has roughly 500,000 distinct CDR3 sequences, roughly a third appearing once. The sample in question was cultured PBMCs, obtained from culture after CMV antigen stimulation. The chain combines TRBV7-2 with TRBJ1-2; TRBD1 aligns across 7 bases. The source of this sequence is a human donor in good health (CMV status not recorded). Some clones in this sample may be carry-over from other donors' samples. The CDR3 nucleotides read TGTGCCAGCAGCCGCAGGGGGGACTATGGCTACACCTTC. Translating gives CASSRRGDYGYTF.